This T cell receptor beta chain was captured by sequencing in a study of cytotoxic CD8 clonotypes in ibrutinib-treated CLL. Study summary: Patients attained about 25 partial and 2 complete responses; at median around 68 months, roughly 15 remained remitted while approximately 12 progressed. Study-level points and caveats: Sampling time points were not equivalent between sustained-remission and progressing patients.

The intended depth for sequencing was 1 in 200,000 to 1 in 1 million T cells. The assay was immunoSEQ multiplex PCR, and TCRdb's table has in-frame clones only and misses some. The sample lists fewer than 35,000 clones, 69% seen once, with 25% to 35% in the top ten. This clone occurred a few times. The antigen is not known. Trimming removed 8 bases at V and 1 base at J, with 5 bases between. The CDR3 sequence is 11 residues long. CDR1 is MNHNS and CDR2 is SASEGT in the germline V gene. This sequence was found in a human donor with chronic lymphocytic leukemia. The chain is built from TRBV6-1 and TRBJ1-2; D is undetermined. The sequenced sample was PBMCs, obtained before ibrutinib treatment. CDR3 bases: TGTGCCAGCCGACGTAACTATGGCTACACCTTC. Its protein is CASRRNYGYTF.